This T cell receptor (beta chain) was observed in a study of cytomegalovirus exposure and HLA in healthy donors. It was healthy bone marrow donors who served as donors. Regarding the study as a whole: Prior analysis indicated that the majority of TCR beta V segments exhibited productivity approximately 87% or approximately 30% of the time.

After removal of 6 bases from V and 0 bases from J, the junction contained 8 bases not matched to a gene. This CDR3 has 16 residues. CDR1 MDHEN and CDR2 SYDVKM come from the germline V gene. It was with 60 Vbeta and 13 Jbeta primers that the PCR ran. The assay was immunoSEQ multiplex PCR, and TCRdb's table has in-frame clones only and misses some. The table records about 83,000 clones, roughly four fifths of them present only once. As concerns this clone: Its antigen is not identified.

The sequenced sample consisted of PBMCs. This sequence originates from a woman in her twenties or thirties in good health and CMV-seronegative. The chain is built from TRBV28 and TRBJ1-1, with 9 positions matching TRBD1. The CDR3 loop reads CASSNWDRVMNTEAFF. The CDR3, as DNA: TGTGCCAGCAGCAACTGGGACAGGGTAATGAACACTGAAGCTTTCTTT.